The clone carrying this T cell receptor (beta chain) occurred many times. Its cognate antigen is unknown. The data stem from a study of CD8 T cells in ankylosing spondylitis. The study's findings and limits: In ankylosing spondylitis patients, matched synovial fluid reportedly showed significant enrichment of disease-linked clones. Prior literature has documented some motif variants in synovial fluid and blood from reactive arthritis. Blood of patients with ankylosing spondylitis appeared to be characterized by a TCR beta motif of several highly homologous variants.

CDR3 length: 16 amino acids. The germline V gene encodes CDR1 SGHTA and CDR2 FQGNSA. V was trimmed by 0 bases and J by 0 bases, leaving 11 bases between them. Making the TCR beta libraries involved quantitative 5'-RACE with molecular barcodes. TCRdb ran MiXCR on the 5' RACE reads and lists one entry per CDR3 protein. Here the sample spans 250,000 to 400,000 distinct CDR3 sequences, about 9.9% being singletons. What was sequenced was blood, either unsorted or a sorted T cell fraction (not recorded which). This clonotype originated in a female donor with ankylosing spondylitis or in good health (not recorded which). The chain carries TRBV7-2 and TRBJ1-1; D is unresolved. CDR3 coding DNA: TGTGCCAGCAGCTTAGCGCTTATCTCCTTGAACACTGAAGCTTTCTTT. Residues: CASSLALISLNTEAFF.